One and the same sample provided the 4 T cell receptor beta chains below, sequenced in a study of regulatory T cells in long-lasting Graves disease. Specified time point: newly diagnosed GD, antithyroid drugs for less than 3 months. PBMCs were the source of the RNA used for TCR sequencing. TCR beta libraries were built with iRepertoire HTBI primers and Arm-PCR of CDR3 regions. TCRdb reprocessed the multiplex PCR reads with MiXCR, giving one entry per CDR3 protein. The table lists over 350,000 distinct CDR3 sequences, approximately 15% of them singletons. The same data also went into a second study, on T cells in Graves' hyperthyroidism and ophthalmopathy.

The specimen comprised peripheral blood mononuclear cells (PBMCs), sampled at new diagnosis, from a patient treated with antithyroid drugs. The receptors were sampled from a woman aged 45-65 years with Graves disease.

This chain uses TRBV6-1 with TRBJ1-5; D gene ambiguous. CDR3 length: 16 amino acids. Trimming cost V 1 base and J 0 bases, with 10 bases left between them. Germline loops: CDR1 MNHNS, CDR2 SASEGT. CDR3 in amino acids: CASSEVSNFSNQPQHF. For the CDR3, the DNA is TGTGCCAGCAGTGAAGTTAGCAATTTTAGCAATCAGCCCCAGCATTTT.

This clonotype has at least ten counts. V is TRBV7-2 and J is TRBJ2-7, with TRBD2 matching 7 bases. Germline-derived CDR1 and CDR2 are SGHTA and FQGNSA. The CDR3 totals 14 residues. Trimming at V came to 1 base and at J to 7 bases, leaving 7 bases not matched to a gene. The CDR3, as DNA: TGTGCCAGCAGCTTAGATCCTAGCGGCCGGGAGCAGTACTTC. The encoded protein is CASSLDPSGREQYF.

This clonotype was observed at least ten times. The genes are TRBV12-3 or TRBV12-4 and TRBJ2-7; TRBD2 agrees at 12 bases. The ends lost 5 bases at V and 5 bases at J; junction bases unmatched: 4. The CDR3 totals 14 residues. In DNA, the CDR3 is TGTGCCAGCAGTGCTAGCGGGAGGGTCCACGAGCAGTACTTC. It encodes CASSASGRVHEQYF.

The sample holds many counts of this clonotype. The V gene is TRBV5-8, the J gene TRBJ2-7; D might be TRBD1 (5 bases). This CDR3 is 14 amino acids long. Per the germline V gene, CDR1 is SGHTS and CDR2 is YDEGEE. V was trimmed by 5 bases and J by 0 bases, leaving 12 bases between them. The CDR3 DNA reads as TGTGCCAGCAGTCAAGACAGCAACTCCTACGAGCAGTACTTC. This codes for CASSQDSNSYEQYF. The whole variable domain, filled in from reference TRBV5-8 and TRBJ2-7, reads EAGVTQSPTHLIKTRGQQATLRCSPISGHTSVYWYQQALGLGLQFLLWYDEGEERNRGNFPPRFSGRQFPNYSSELNVNALELEDSALYLCASSQDSNSYEQYFGPGTRLTVT.